This TCR beta chain was obtained from a study of blood T cell repertoires in COVID-19. Study-level background: Collection of acute and convalescent COVID-19 samples took place in the United States, Italy and Spain.

Per the study methods: Amplification from reference gene primers served as the basis for estimated nucleated cell counts. Here immunoSEQ multiplex PCR was the method, and the copy in TCRdb shows in-frame clones only, minus some. V, J and clone size were drawn from that table, and D and trimming were deduced from the DNA. The table shows about 110,000 clones, with less than 75% occurring only once. This CDR3 has 17 residues. V shed 1 base, J shed 7 bases, and the junction held 13 bases outside the gene matches. Germline V gene lookup returns CDR1 SGHAT and CDR2 FQNNGV. The sequence was collected from a woman in her thirties or forties with acute or convalescent COVID-19. The chain combines TRBV11-2 with TRBJ2-3, with TRBD2 matching 8 bases. The sample consisted of peripheral blood. DNA for the CDR3: TGTGCCAGCAGCTTAGTCCTCGGGGCGGGGGGTTCAAATACGCAGTATTTT. Amino acids: CASSLVLGAGGSNTQYF.